In its sample, the clone carrying this T cell receptor (beta chain) was seen many times. TCRdb re-analysed the RT-PCR reads in MiXCR, keeping a single row per CDR3 protein. The sample yields more than 600,000 distinct CDR3 sequences, 11% to 15% seen once. Germline V gene sequence: CDR1 SQVTM, CDR2 ANQGSEA. V lost 4 bases, J lost 3 bases, and 21 bases lay in between. This CDR3 region has 16 residues. This chain uses TRBV29-1 with TRBJ1-2; possible D gene TRBD1, 6 bases. Sample: memory CD4+ T cells from blood. This receptor was identified in a female donor in good health, serving as a healthy control. The CDR3 DNA follows: TGCAGCGTTGTACCGGCGAAACCCCAGGGGTACTATGGCTACACCTTC. This translates into CSVVPAKPQGYYGYTF.